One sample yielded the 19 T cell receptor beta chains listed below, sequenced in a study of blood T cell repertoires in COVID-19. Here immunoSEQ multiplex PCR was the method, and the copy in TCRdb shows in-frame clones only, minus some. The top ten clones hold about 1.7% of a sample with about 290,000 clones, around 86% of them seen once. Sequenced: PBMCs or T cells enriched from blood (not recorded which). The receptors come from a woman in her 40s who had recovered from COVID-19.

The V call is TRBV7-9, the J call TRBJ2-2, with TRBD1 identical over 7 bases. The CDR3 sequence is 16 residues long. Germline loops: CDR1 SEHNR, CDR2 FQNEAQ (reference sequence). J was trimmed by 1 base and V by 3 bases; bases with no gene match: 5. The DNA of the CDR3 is TGTGCCAGCAGCTTCCCACAGGGGCGGAACACCGGGGAGCTGTTTTTT. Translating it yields CASSFPQGRNTGELFF.

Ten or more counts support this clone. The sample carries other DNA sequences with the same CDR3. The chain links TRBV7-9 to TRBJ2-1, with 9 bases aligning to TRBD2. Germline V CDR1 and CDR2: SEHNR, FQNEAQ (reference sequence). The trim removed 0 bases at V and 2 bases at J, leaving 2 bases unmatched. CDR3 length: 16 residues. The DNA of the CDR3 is TGTGCCAGCAGCTTAGCGCTAGCGGGGACCTACAATGAGCAGTTCTTC. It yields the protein CASSLALAGTYNEQFF.

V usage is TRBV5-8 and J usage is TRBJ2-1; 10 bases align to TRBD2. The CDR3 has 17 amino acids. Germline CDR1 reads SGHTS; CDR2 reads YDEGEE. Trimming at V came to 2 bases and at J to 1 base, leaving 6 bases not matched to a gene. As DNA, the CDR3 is TGTGCCAGCAGCTTCCTAAGGACTAGCGGTTCCTACAATGAGCAGTTCTTC. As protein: CASSFLRTSGSYNEQFF.

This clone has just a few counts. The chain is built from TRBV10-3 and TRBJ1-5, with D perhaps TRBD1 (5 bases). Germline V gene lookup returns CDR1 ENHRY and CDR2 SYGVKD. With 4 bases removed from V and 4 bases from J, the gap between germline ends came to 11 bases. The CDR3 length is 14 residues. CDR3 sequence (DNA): TGTGCCATCAGTGGTGCAGGGAAAAATCAGCCCCAGCATTTT. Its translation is CAISGAGKNQPQHF.

CDR3 protein: CASRLARGQGEQYF. CDR3 DNA: TGTGCCAGCCGCCTTGCCAGGGGCCAGGGGGAGCAGTACTTC. This chain links TRBV27 with TRBJ2-7, with D perhaps TRBD1 (6 bases). Deletions cut 8 bases from V and 7 bases from J, with 21 bases between. CDR1 is MNHEY, CDR2 SMNVEV, per germline (reference sequence). The CDR3 covers 14 residues.

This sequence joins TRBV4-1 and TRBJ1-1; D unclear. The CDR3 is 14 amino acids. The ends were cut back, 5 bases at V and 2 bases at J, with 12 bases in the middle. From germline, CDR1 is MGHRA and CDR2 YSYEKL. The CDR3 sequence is CASSSPGTNTEAFF. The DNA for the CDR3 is TGCGCCAGCAGCTCTCCAGGTACCAACACTGAAGCTTTCTTT.

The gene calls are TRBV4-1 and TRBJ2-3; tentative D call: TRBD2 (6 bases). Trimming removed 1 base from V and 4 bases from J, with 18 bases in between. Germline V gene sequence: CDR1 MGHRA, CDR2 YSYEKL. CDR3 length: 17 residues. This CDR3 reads CASSQVNSAGRADTQYF. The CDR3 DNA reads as TGCGCCAGCAGCCAAGTTAATTCCGCGGGGCGGGCAGATACGCAGTATTTT.

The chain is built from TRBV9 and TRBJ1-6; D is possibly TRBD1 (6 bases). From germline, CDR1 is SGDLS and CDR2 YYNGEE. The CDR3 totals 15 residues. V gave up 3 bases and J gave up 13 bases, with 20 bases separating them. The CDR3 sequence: CASSERGTPAGPLHF. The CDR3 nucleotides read TGTGCCAGCAGCGAGAGGGGGACCCCCGCTGGCCCCCTCCACTTT.

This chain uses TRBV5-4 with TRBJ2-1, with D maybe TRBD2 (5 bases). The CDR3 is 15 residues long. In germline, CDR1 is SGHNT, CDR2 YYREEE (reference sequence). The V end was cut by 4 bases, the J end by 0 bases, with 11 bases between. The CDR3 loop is CASSLLRVSYNEQFF. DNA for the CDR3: TGTGCCAGCAGCCTTCTGCGGGTCTCCTACAATGAGCAGTTCTTC.

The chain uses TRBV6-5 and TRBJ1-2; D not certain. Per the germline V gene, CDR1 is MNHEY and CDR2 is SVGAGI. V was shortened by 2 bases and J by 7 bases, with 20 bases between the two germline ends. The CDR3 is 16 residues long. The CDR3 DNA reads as TGTGCCAGCAGTTACATCAGGCGTGTTGAGTCGAGTGGCTACACCTTC. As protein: CASSYIRRVESSGYTF.

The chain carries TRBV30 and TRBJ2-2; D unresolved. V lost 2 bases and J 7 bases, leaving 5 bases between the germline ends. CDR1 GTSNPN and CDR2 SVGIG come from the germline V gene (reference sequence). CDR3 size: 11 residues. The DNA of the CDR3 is TGTGCCTGGAGTAATTACGGGGAGCTGTTTTTT. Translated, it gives CAWSNYGELFF.

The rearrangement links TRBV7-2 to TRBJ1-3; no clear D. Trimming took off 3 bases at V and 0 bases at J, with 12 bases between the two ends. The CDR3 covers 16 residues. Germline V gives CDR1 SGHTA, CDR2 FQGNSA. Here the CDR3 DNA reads TGTGCCAGCAGCTTTAGGACTCTTACCTCTGGAAACACCATATATTTT. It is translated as CASSFRTLTSGNTIYF.

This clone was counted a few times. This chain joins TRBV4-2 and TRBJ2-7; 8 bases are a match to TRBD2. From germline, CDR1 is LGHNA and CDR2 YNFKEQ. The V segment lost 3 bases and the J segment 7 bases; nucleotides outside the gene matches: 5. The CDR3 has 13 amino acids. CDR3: CASSQDLAGEQYF. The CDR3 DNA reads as TGTGCCAGCAGCCAGGACTTAGCGGGAGAGCAGTACTTC.

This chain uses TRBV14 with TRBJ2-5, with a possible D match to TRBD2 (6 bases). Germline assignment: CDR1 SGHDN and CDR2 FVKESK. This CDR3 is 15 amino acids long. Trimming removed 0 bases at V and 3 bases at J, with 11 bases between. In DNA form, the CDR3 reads TGTGCCAGCAGCCAAGATTTTAGCGGAGAAGAGACCCAGTACTTC. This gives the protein CASSQDFSGEETQYF.

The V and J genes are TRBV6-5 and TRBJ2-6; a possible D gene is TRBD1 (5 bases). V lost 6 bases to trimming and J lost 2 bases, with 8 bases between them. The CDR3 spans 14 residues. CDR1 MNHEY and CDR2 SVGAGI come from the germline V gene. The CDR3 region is CASRQAPGANVLTF. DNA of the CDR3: TGTGCCAGCAGACAGGCCCCTGGGGCCAACGTCCTGACTTTC.

CDR3 sequence: CASTMKVGGYGYTF. The CDR3 DNA is TGCGCCAGCACCATGAAGGTCGGGGGCTATGGCTACACCTTC. V is TRBV5-1 and J is TRBJ1-2; D possibly corresponds to TRBD1 (5 bases). The CDR3 contains 14 residues. Trimming shortened V by 6 bases and J by 4 bases, and 16 bases separated the two germline ends. Per germline, CDR1 SGHRS and CDR2 YFSETQ. The full variable domain, its missing parts supplied by reference TRBV5-1 and TRBJ1-2, is KAGVTQTPRYLIKTRGQQVTLSCSPISGHRSVSWYQQTPGQGLQFLFEYFSETQRNKGNFPGRFSGRQFSNSRSEMNVSTLELGDSALYLCASTMKVGGYGYTFGSGTRLTVV.

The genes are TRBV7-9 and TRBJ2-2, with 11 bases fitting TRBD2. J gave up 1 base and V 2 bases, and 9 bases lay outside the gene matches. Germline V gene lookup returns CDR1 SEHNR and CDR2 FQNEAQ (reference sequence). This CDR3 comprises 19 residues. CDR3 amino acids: CASSLFRLAGGMNTGELFF. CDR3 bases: TGTGCCAGCAGCTTATTCCGGCTAGCGGGAGGTATGAACACCGGGGAGCTGTTTTTT.

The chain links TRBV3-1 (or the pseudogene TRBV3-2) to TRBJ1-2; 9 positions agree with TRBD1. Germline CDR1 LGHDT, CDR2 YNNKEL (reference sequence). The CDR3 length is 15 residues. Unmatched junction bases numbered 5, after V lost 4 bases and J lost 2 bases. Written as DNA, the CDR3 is TGTGCCAGCAGCCTCACAGGGGGCTGGAACTATGGCTACACCTTC. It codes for CASSLTGGWNYGYTF.

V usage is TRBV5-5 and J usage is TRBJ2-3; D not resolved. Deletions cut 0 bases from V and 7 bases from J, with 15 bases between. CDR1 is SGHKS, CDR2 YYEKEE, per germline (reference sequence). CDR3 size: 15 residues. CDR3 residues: CASSLGFGPQYTQYF. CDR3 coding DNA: TGTGCCAGCAGCTTGGGTTTTGGCCCCCAGTATACGCAGTATTTT.